Below are 29 T cell receptor beta chains sequenced from a single sample in a study of blood T cell repertoires in COVID-19. TCRdb's copy holds only in-frame clones and misses some; the assay was immunoSEQ multiplex PCR. The table lists around 320,000 clones, almost 90% of them singletons. The sequenced material came from PBMCs or T cells enriched from blood (not recorded which). Source of these receptors: a woman under 30 with acute COVID-19.

This clone occurred once. The J gene is TRBJ1-2, the V gene TRBV19; 9 bases line up with TRBD1. Per the germline V gene, CDR1 is LNHDA and CDR2 is SQIVND (reference sequence). The CDR3 extends over 16 amino acids. With 4 bases clipped from V and 1 base from J, the junction kept 7 bases outside the gene matches. CDR3 DNA: TGTGCCAGTAGTAGGGGACAGGGAGCAGATAACTATGGCTACACCTTC. Its protein is CASSRGQGADNYGYTF.

The chain links TRBV11-3 to TRBJ2-7, with D possibly TRBD1 on 6 matching bases. Germline loops: CDR1 SGHNT, CDR2 YENEEA. The V end lost 4 bases, the J end lost 5 bases, and 18 bases lay between the germline ends. CDR3 size: 15 residues. The CDR3 here is CASSSLNRDSDEQYF. The CDR3 DNA is TGTGCCAGCAGCTCCCTAAACAGGGATAGCGACGAGCAGTACTTC.

This clone is a singleton in its sample. V usage is TRBV18 and J usage is TRBJ2-7; D may be TRBD1 (5 bases). Germline V gene lookup returns CDR1 KGHSH and CDR2 LQKENI. V was pared by 0 bases and J by 4 bases, with 7 bases between. There are 13 residues in the CDR3. The CDR3 spells CASSPPDNYEQYF. CDR3 nucleotides: TGTGCCAGCTCACCACCGGACAATTACGAGCAGTACTTC.

V usage is TRBV7-9 and J usage is TRBJ2-1, with 8 bases lining up with TRBD2. This CDR3 region has 17 residues. Unmatched junction bases numbered 15, after V lost 5 bases and J lost 6 bases. From germline, CDR1 is SEHNR and CDR2 FQNEAQ (reference sequence). CDR3 DNA sequence: TGTGCCAGCAGCAATTCCCTGGGGACTAGGGTCCCCAATGAGCAGTTCTTC. Its translation: CASSNSLGTRVPNEQFF.

The chain has TRBV27 and TRBJ1-2, with D hard to call. Looked up from germline, CDR1 is MNHEY and CDR2 is SMNVEV (reference sequence). This CDR3 contains 12 residues. V shed 5 bases and J shed 3 bases, with 7 bases lying between them. The CDR3 bases are TGTGCCAGCAGTACCCGAGACTATGGCTACACCTTC. Translating gives CASSTRDYGYTF.

This chain joins TRBV28 and TRBJ2-5; D gene uncertain. Germline V lookup: CDR1 MDHEN, CDR2 SYDVKM. The CDR3 extends over 13 amino acids. V was trimmed by 7 bases and J by 1 base, leaving 10 bases between them. CDR3 amino acids: CASTPDFQETQYF. The DNA for the CDR3 is TGTGCCAGCACCCCCGACTTCCAAGAGACCCAGTACTTC.

The gene calls are TRBV27 and TRBJ1-2; 10 nucleotides align to TRBD1. V shed 4 bases, J shed 8 bases, and the junction held 7 bases outside the gene matches. The CDR3 sequence is 14 residues long. Per the germline V gene, CDR1 is MNHEY and CDR2 is SMNVEV (reference sequence). DNA of the CDR3: TGTGCCAGCAGTTCTGGACAGGGGGAGGGGGGCTACACCTTC. Protein product: CASSSGQGEGGYTF.

The chain combines TRBV29-1 with TRBJ2-4, with a weak D call TRBD1 (5 bases). The CDR3 totals 12 residues. Trimming took 5 bases from V and 8 from J, leaving 13 bases between them. Germline lookup yields CDR1 SQVTM and CDR2 ANQGSEA. The CDR3 nucleotides read TGCAGCGTTCCAGGGTTTTTTGACATTCAGTACTTC. Translation gives CSVPGFFDIQYF.

This chain joins TRBV11-2 and TRBJ1-2; TRBD1 might be the D (6 bases). The CDR3 totals 15 residues. Per germline, CDR1 SGHAT and CDR2 FQNNGV. V lost 5 bases and J 12 bases, leaving 25 bases between the germline ends. The chain's CDR3 is CASSTTTGSPAGHTF. The DNA of the CDR3 is TGTGCCAGCAGCACGACGACAGGCTCCCCGGCAGGGCACACCTTC.

The chain has TRBV5-1 and TRBJ2-1, with 9 bases aligning to TRBD2. The V gene end was trimmed by 4 bases and the J gene end by 8 bases; junction bases not matched to a gene: 13. CDR1 and CDR2 (germline): SGHRS, YFSETQ. CDR3 length: 16 residues. CDR3 bases: TGCGCCAGCAGCCCCCAGACTAGCGGTCCTTGGGATGAGCAGTTCTTC. Encoded protein: CASSPQTSGPWDEQFF.

V is TRBV10-3 and J is TRBJ2-3, with 7 positions matching TRBD2. This CDR3 has 15 residues. Germline CDR1 reads ENHRY; CDR2 reads SYGVKD. V dropped 6 bases and J dropped 3; count of bases not matched to a gene: 9. This CDR3 reads CAISRLAGVTDTQYF. The CDR3 DNA reads as TGTGCCATCAGCCGACTAGCCGGGGTTACAGATACGCAGTATTTT.

This chain links TRBV11-2 with TRBJ1-4; 7 bases line up with TRBD1. The CDR3 runs to 15 residues. Germline trimming cut 4 bases from V and 5 bases from J; bases unmatched to any gene: 7. CDR1 and CDR2 (germline): SGHAT, FQNNGV. The CDR3 bases are TGTGCCAGCAGCTGGCCGGGACAGATGAATGAAAAACTGTTTTTT. Translating gives CASSWPGQMNEKLFF.

The genes are TRBV11-2 and TRBJ2-1; 8 bases map to TRBD2. Germline V CDR1 and CDR2: SGHAT, FQNNGV. V lost 3 bases, J lost 8 bases, and 18 bases stayed unmatched. CDR3 length: 18 residues. The CDR3 DNA is TGTGCCAGCAGCTTCCCCAGCGGGAGAGTCTCGAGGCGGGATGAGCAGTTCTTC. Protein product: CASSFPSGRVSRRDEQFF.

The chain recombines TRBV2 with TRBJ1-1, with 11 bases lining up with TRBD1. V was pared by 4 bases and J by 7 bases, with 8 bases of the junction left unmatched. This CDR3 is built from 15 residues. CDR1 is SNHLY, CDR2 FYNNEI, per germline. The CDR3, as DNA: TGTGCCAGCAGTGTTGGACAGGGGGCTTTGAATGAAGCTTTCTTT. It specifies CASSVGQGALNEAFF. Full variable domain (missing parts from reference TRBV2 and TRBJ1-1): EPEVTQTPSHQVTQMGQEVILRCVPISNHLYFYWYRQILGQKVEFLVSFYNNEISEKSEIFDDQFSVERPDGSNFTLKIRSTKLEDSAMYFCASSVGQGALNEAFFGQGTRLTVV.

The CDR3 spells CASSSKTGYGEKLFF. The CDR3 region has the DNA TGTGCCAGCAGCTCGAAGACAGGCTATGGGGAAAAACTGTTTTTT. The chain joins TRBV13 to TRBJ1-4; a possible D gene is TRBD1 (6 bases). The CDR3 runs 15 residues. With 4 bases removed from V and 8 bases from J, the gap between germline ends came to 17 bases. The germline gives CDR1 PRHDT, CDR2 FYEKMQ (reference sequence).

This chain uses TRBV21-1 with TRBJ2-7; the table calls TRBD2, which could not be checked here. TRBV21-1 is given as a pseudogene. The CDR3 extends over 15 amino acids. Here the CDR3 DNA reads TGTGCCAGCAGCAAAGTCGGGTTGAGCTCCTACGAGCAGTACTTC. It yields the protein CASSKVGLSSYEQYF.

This clone was seen a single time. The chain uses TRBV6-6 and TRBJ2-7; 9 bases align to TRBD2. Losses at the gene ends were 4 bases for V and 0 bases for J; bases not matched to a gene: 4. The CDR3 totals 15 residues. CDR1 is MNHNY, CDR2 SVGAGI, per germline (reference sequence). The CDR3 DNA follows: TGTGCCAGCAGTTCGGGACTAGCAAACTCCTACGAGCAGTACTTC. As protein: CASSSGLANSYEQYF.

The chain recombines TRBV11-2 with TRBJ2-3; 11 positions agree with TRBD2. Germline trimming cut 8 bases from V and 7 bases from J; bases unmatched to any gene: 8. The CDR3 has 14 residues. Germline CDR1 is SGHAT and CDR2 is FQNNGV. CDR3 amino acids: CASSPGLAAYTQYF. The DNA for the CDR3 is TGTGCCAGCTCCCCGGGACTAGCGGCCTATACGCAGTATTTT.

The chain carries TRBV4-1 and TRBJ1-1; no clear D gene. V dropped 0 bases and J dropped 4 bases, with 15 bases sitting between them. CDR3 length: 16 amino acids. The germline V gene has CDR1 MGHRA and CDR2 YSYEKL. CDR3 sequence (DNA): TGCGCCAGCAGCCAAGATAACGGGGTCGGGAGCACTGAAGCTTTCTTT. This codes for CASSQDNGVGSTEAFF.

This chain uses TRBV10-3 with TRBJ1-1; TRBD1 matches at 7 bases. The V and J ends lost 5 bases and 10 bases, in that order; junction bases with no gene match: 16. Looked up from germline, CDR1 is ENHRY and CDR2 is SYGVKD. This CDR3 has 15 residues. CDR3 DNA: TGTGCCATCAGTCAAGGAACAGGGGTCAGACCAGGAGCTTTCTTT. This translates into CAISQGTGVRPGAFF.

V usage is TRBV27 and J usage is TRBJ2-7, with 7 bases fitting TRBD1. V shed 6 bases and J 7 bases; nucleotides not matched to a gene: 9. Germline V gene sequence: CDR1 MNHEY, CDR2 SMNVEV (reference sequence). The CDR3 consists of 13 residues. CDR3 protein: CASRRTGWGEQYF. The CDR3 region has the DNA TGTGCCAGCAGAAGGACAGGTTGGGGTGAGCAGTACTTC.

The chain recombines TRBV18 with TRBJ2-1; TRBD2 matches at 8 bases. V shed 3 bases and J 8 bases; nucleotides not matched to a gene: 18. The CDR3 has 18 amino acids. Germline V gene lookup returns CDR1 KGHSH and CDR2 LQKENI. The CDR3 is CASSPPIETGLVIDEQFF. The CDR3 DNA reads as TGTGCCAGCTCACCCCCGATTGAGACGGGACTAGTCATCGATGAGCAGTTCTTC.

This clone appeared a single time. This chain links TRBV24-1 with TRBJ2-2; D is undetermined. Trimming shortened V by 5 bases and J by 2 bases, and 8 bases separated the two germline ends. This CDR3 contains 14 residues. Germline CDR1 and CDR2: KGHDR and SFDVKD. The CDR3 bases are TGTGCCACCAGTGCCATGAGAAACACCGGGGAGCTGTTTTTT. Its protein is CATSAMRNTGELFF.

The chain carries TRBV10-3 and TRBJ1-1, with 9 nucleotides matching TRBD1. This CDR3 contains 15 residues. V gave up 6 bases and J gave up 0 bases; unmatched junction bases: 5. In germline, CDR1 is ENHRY, CDR2 SYGVKD. The chain's CDR3 is CAIRDRGGMNTEAFF. CDR3 nucleotide sequence: TGTGCCATCAGGGACAGGGGAGGAATGAACACTGAAGCTTTCTTT.

The chain couples TRBV19 to TRBJ2-1, with 9 bases matching TRBD2. V lost 3 bases, J lost 8 bases, and 5 bases stayed unmatched. CDR3 size: 14 residues. Germline V gene data show CDR1 as LNHDA and CDR2 as SQIVND (reference sequence). The CDR3 spells CASSMGTSLYEQFF. The CDR3 nucleotides read TGTGCCAGTAGTATGGGGACTAGCTTGTATGAGCAGTTCTTC. Based on the CDR3 plus reference TRBV19 and TRBJ2-1, the full variable domain is DGGITQSPKYLFRKEGQNVTLSCEQNLNHDAMYWYRQDPGQGLRLIYYSQIVNDFQKGDIAEGYSVSREKKESFPLTVTSAQKNPTAFYLCASSMGTSLYEQFFGPGTRLTVL.

The V and J genes are TRBV13 and TRBJ2-1, with a possible D match to TRBD2 (5 bases). Trimming cost V 3 bases and J 3 bases, with 12 bases left between them. Germline V gives CDR1 PRHDT, CDR2 FYEKMQ (reference sequence). This CDR3 spans 15 amino acids. For the CDR3, the DNA is TGTGCCAGCAGCTTGAAGGACTCCTTCTACAATGAGCAGTTCTTC. Protein sequence: CASSLKDSFYNEQFF.

This chain connects TRBV5-1 to TRBJ2-2, with 8 bases aligning to TRBD2. CDR1 is SGHRS and CDR2 is YFSETQ in the germline V gene. This CDR3 is 15 amino acids long. Germline trimming cut 2 bases from V and 6 bases from J; bases unmatched to any gene: 6. CDR3 coding DNA: TGCGCCAGCAGCTTCCGAGCGGGAGACGCCGGGGAGCTGTTTTTT. Protein sequence: CASSFRAGDAGELFF. Full variable domain (rest looked up from reference TRBV5-1 and TRBJ2-2): KAGVTQTPRYLIKTRGQQVTLSCSPISGHRSVSWYQQTPGQGLQFLFEYFSETQRNKGNFPGRFSGRQFSNSRSEMNVSTLELGDSALYLCASSFRAGDAGELFFGEGSRLTVL.

The chain has TRBV7-3 and TRBJ2-2; 8 bases are a match to TRBD2. The CDR3 has 18 amino acids. Germline V gene sequence: CDR1 SGHTA, CDR2 FQGTGA. V dropped 2 bases and J dropped 5; count of bases not matched to a gene: 13. CDR3: CASSLSRDGRDYTGELFF. In nucleotides, the CDR3 is TGTGCCAGCAGCTTATCTCGGGACGGGAGGGATTATACCGGGGAGCTGTTTTTT.

The gene calls are TRBV3-1 (or the pseudogene TRBV3-2) and TRBJ2-7; TRBD2 aligns across 7 bases. Looked up from germline, CDR1 is LGHDT and CDR2 is YNNKEL (reference sequence). The CDR3 sequence is 12 residues long. With V trimmed by 4 bases and J by 6 bases, 3 bases remained unmatched. The CDR3: CASSPQRGEQYF. In DNA form, the CDR3 reads TGTGCCAGCAGCCCTCAGCGGGGCGAGCAGTACTTC.